A single sample is the source of the 20 T cell receptor beta chains below, sequenced in a study of shared clonotypes between healthy human individuals (dated by TCRdb to 2018 to 2020). The library came from the immunoSEQ multiplex PCR assay. TCRdb took over this immuneACCESS table, retaining in-frame rearrangements with V and J assigned. Such tables are incomplete; in checked studies, under half of the missing clones stem from an unresolved V gene, and the remainder is unexplained. The table for this sample lists fewer than 2.5 million clones; roughly 93% of them were counted only once. The ten most abundant clones make up approximately 0.35% of the sample. The material sequenced was naive CD4+ T cells from PBMCs. The sample's cell subset or site label, in plain terms: CD45RA+ positively selected. The receptors were gathered from a man younger than 35 in good health. Some clones in this sample may be carry-over from other donors' samples.

The rearrangement joins TRBV5-4 to TRBJ1-2; 7 bases are shared with TRBD1. From germline, CDR1 is SGHNT and CDR2 YYREEE (reference sequence). V dropped 0 bases and J dropped 3; count of bases not matched to a gene: 20. The CDR3 sequence is 20 residues long. The CDR3 is CASSLADWGRGGSHHYGYTF. Here the CDR3 DNA reads TGTGCCAGCAGCTTGGCAGATTGGGGCAGGGGGGGCTCGCATCACTATGGCTACACCTTC.

J is TRBJ2-2 and V is TRBV7-9, with TRBD2 matching over 8 bases. The V segment lost 3 bases and the J segment 7 bases; nucleotides outside the gene matches: 10. CDR3 length equals 16 residues. CDR1 is SEHNR and CDR2 is FQNEAQ in the germline V gene (reference sequence). CDR3 residues: CASSLGLVSSGGELFF. CDR3 DNA sequence: TGTGCCAGCAGCTTGGGACTAGTTTCTTCCGGCGGGGAGCTGTTTTTT. The full variable domain, with the rest looked up from reference TRBV7-9 and TRBJ2-2, is DTGVSQNPRHKITKRGQNVTFRCDPISEHNRLYWYRQTLGQGPEFLTYFQNEAQLEKSRLLSDRFSAERPKGSFSTLEIQRTEQGDSAMYLCASSLGLVSSGGELFFGEGSRLTVL.

This sequence joins TRBV18 and TRBJ2-7; D might be TRBD1 or TRBD2, each matching 5 bases. The ends were cut back, 3 bases at V and 0 bases at J, with 18 bases in the middle. CDR1 KGHSH and CDR2 LQKENI come from the germline V gene. The CDR3 totals 17 residues. The CDR3 region has the DNA TGTGCCAGCTCACCTGGGGCAGCGAACGACTACTCCTACGAGCAGTACTTC. Translation gives CASSPGAANDYSYEQYF.

This rearrangement joins TRBV5-6 to TRBJ2-3; the match to TRBD2 covers 7 bases. The CDR3 spans 14 residues. V lost 4 bases and J lost 5; bases outside the gene matches: 7. Germline V gene lookup returns CDR1 SGHDT and CDR2 YYEEEE. DNA for the CDR3: TGTGCCAGCAGCAGACCCGGGAGGTTAGATACGCAGTATTTT. Translation gives CASSRPGRLDTQYF.

The rearrangement uses TRBV9 and TRBJ2-3; no clear D gene. The CDR3 is 16 residues long. V gave up 0 bases and J gave up 0 bases, with 11 bases separating them. CDR1 SGDLS and CDR2 YYNGEE come from the germline V gene. CDR3: CASSVGLRTSTDTQYF. The CDR3 DNA sequence: TGTGCCAGCAGCGTAGGTTTACGGACGAGCACAGATACGCAGTATTTT.

The chain employs TRBV27 and TRBJ1-5; D is uncertain. This CDR3 is 12 amino acids long. CDR1 is MNHEY and CDR2 is SMNVEV in the germline V gene (reference sequence). V lost 5 bases to trimming and J lost 6 bases, with 8 bases between them. The CDR3 DNA reads as TGTGCCAGCAGTGCCCCGGGTCAGCCCCAGCATTTT. Translation gives CASSAPGQPQHF.

V gene TRBV7-3 combines with J gene TRBJ1-2, with TRBD1 identical over 8 bases. V gave up 6 bases and J gave up 4 bases; unmatched junction bases: 16. This CDR3 has 17 residues. CDR1 is SGHTA and CDR2 is FQGTGA in the germline V gene. The CDR3 region has the DNA TGTGCCAGCAGTTTCGCAGGGGCAGGGGGCGTTAGCTATGGCTACACCTTC. Translation gives CASSFAGAGGVSYGYTF.

The chain has TRBV6-6 and TRBJ2-7; D is perhaps TRBD2 (5 bases). The CDR3 loop spans 16 amino acids. Between the trimmed V and J ends, which lost 0 bases and 0 bases, there was a span of 12 bases. The V gene's germline CDR1 is MNHNY and CDR2 SVGAGI (reference sequence). The CDR3 protein is CASSYSSGTSSYEQYF. The DNA of the CDR3 is TGTGCCAGCAGTTACTCGAGCGGTACTAGCTCCTACGAGCAGTACTTC.

V usage is TRBV29-1 and J usage is TRBJ2-1; D assignment may be TRBD1 or TRBD2 (5 bases each). Looked up from germline, CDR1 is SQVTM and CDR2 is ANQGSEA. Trimming removed 6 bases from V and 9 bases from J, with 18 bases in between. The CDR3 runs to 13 residues. CDR3 DNA sequence: TGCAGCGTCCGGGGTCTTATGAGGGGTGAGCAGTTCTTC. Protein: CSVRGLMRGEQFF.

J is TRBJ2-4 and V is TRBV6-5, with D possibly TRBD1 on 5 matching bases. The CDR3 is 15 amino acids. V was pared by 6 bases and J by 3 bases, with 15 bases between. Germline V gene data show CDR1 as MNHEY and CDR2 as SVGAGI. CDR3: CASSQQDLGKNIQYF. The CDR3 DNA sequence: TGTGCCAGCAGCCAACAGGATTTAGGCAAAAACATTCAGTACTTC.

The chain has TRBV19 and TRBJ2-3; 9 nucleotides align to TRBD1. Germline values: CDR1 LNHDA, CDR2 SQIVND (reference sequence). The CDR3 is 16 amino acids. Trimming cost V 2 bases and J 4 bases; bases outside gene matches: 7. CDR3: CASSIRDRVPPDTQYF. In DNA, the CDR3 is TGTGCCAGTAGTATAAGGGACAGGGTTCCTCCAGATACGCAGTATTTT.

In this sample, this clone turned up once. The CDR3: CASSRSYTQYF. CDR3 nucleotides: TGTGCCAGCAGCCGCTCCTATACGCAGTATTTT. The J gene is TRBJ2-3, the V gene TRBV14; no firm D call. The CDR3 has 11 residues. Germline V gene data show CDR1 as SGHDN and CDR2 as FVKESK. V lost 4 bases to trimming and J lost 7 bases, with 6 bases between them.

In regard to this clone: The sample has other DNA sequences that encode this CDR3 too. CDR3 amino acids: CASSVGSSYNEQFF. The CDR3 DNA reads TGTGCCAGCAGCGTAGGCAGCTCCTACAATGAGCAGTTCTTC. The V gene is TRBV9, the J gene TRBJ2-1; D is uncertain. V lost 0 bases to trimming and J lost 0 bases, with 4 bases between them. The CDR3 contains 14 residues. Germline-derived CDR1 and CDR2 are SGDLS and YYNGEE. Using reference TRBV9 and TRBJ2-1 for the parts outside the CDR3, the full variable domain is DSGVTQTPKHLITATGQRVTLRCSPRSGDLSVYWYQQSLDQGLQFLIQYYNGEERAKGNILERFSAQQFPDLHSELNLSSLELGDSALYFCASSVGSSYNEQFFGPGTRLTVL.

The chain joins TRBV25-1 to TRBJ2-3; D ambiguous. Per the germline V gene, CDR1 is MGHDK and CDR2 is SYGVNS. The CDR3 covers 13 residues. The V and J ends lost 4 bases and 1 base respectively, with 6 bases between them. CDR3 amino acids: CASSGRRTDTQYF. In DNA form, the CDR3 reads TGTGCCAGCAGTGGGCGGCGCACAGATACGCAGTATTTT.

To note about this clone: The sample has other DNA sequences that encode this CDR3 too. The rearrangement uses TRBV20-1 and TRBJ1-4; D is possibly TRBD1 (5 bases). The length of the CDR3 is 10 residues. CDR1 and CDR2 from the germline V gene are DFQATT and SNEGSKA (reference sequence). The CDR3 region has the DNA TGCAGCGCGGGGGGGGAAAAACTGTTTTTT. Translated, it gives CSAGGEKLFF.

The V and J genes are TRBV19 and TRBJ2-5; 9 nucleotides align to TRBD1. The CDR3 loop spans 15 amino acids. V was clipped by 4 bases and J by 6 bases; unmatched bases: 9. From germline, CDR1 is LNHDA and CDR2 SQIVND (reference sequence). The CDR3 DNA reads as TGTGCCAGTAGTAAACCGGGACAGGGTCTCAAGACCCAGTACTTC. The encoded protein is CASSKPGQGLKTQYF. Filled out from reference TRBV19 and TRBJ2-5, the complete variable domain reads DGGITQSPKYLFRKEGQNVTLSCEQNLNHDAMYWYRQDPGQGLRLIYYSQIVNDFQKGDIAEGYSVSREKKESFPLTVTSAQKNPTAFYLCASSKPGQGLKTQYFGPGTRLLVL.

CDR3 DNA: TGCGCCAGCGGCGGTATCTTGCCATACACCCAGAACACTGAAGCTTTCTTT. Translating it yields CASGGILPYTQNTEAFF. The rearrangement uses TRBV23-1 and TRBJ1-1; D call uncertain. TRBV23-1 is labeled an ORF, and its function is uncertain. The length of the CDR3 is 17 residues. The ends were cut back, 8 bases at V and 1 base at J, with 23 bases in the middle.

V and J are TRBV7-9 and TRBJ2-5, with a tentative D call TRBD2 (6 bases). Germline CDR1 SEHNR, CDR2 FQNEAQ (reference sequence). Trimming took off 5 bases at V and 5 bases at J, with 18 bases between the two ends. This CDR3 is built from 15 residues. CDR3 DNA: TGTGCCAGCAGCCAGAATGGGCCCGGAGGGGAGACCCAGTACTTC. It specifies CASSQNGPGGETQYF.

The table lists this clone with a few counts. The rearrangement joins TRBV30 to TRBJ1-5, with D perhaps matching TRBD1 (5 bases). The CDR3 contains 13 residues. V was trimmed by 4 bases and J by 3 bases, leaving 10 bases between them. CDR1 and CDR2 (germline): GTSNPN, SVGIG (reference sequence). The CDR3 sequence: CAWNPGFNQPQHF. CDR3 DNA sequence: TGTGCCTGGAACCCAGGGTTCAATCAGCCCCAGCATTTT.

CDR3 DNA sequence: TGCGCCAGCAGCCAAGTCCCAACGAACACCGGGGAGCTGTTTTTT. It specifies CASSQVPTNTGELFF. V usage is TRBV4-1 and J usage is TRBJ2-2; D remains ambiguous. CDR1 is MGHRA and CDR2 is YSYEKL in the germline V gene. This CDR3 has 15 amino acids. V was cut by 1 base and J by 0 bases, with 6 bases left in between.